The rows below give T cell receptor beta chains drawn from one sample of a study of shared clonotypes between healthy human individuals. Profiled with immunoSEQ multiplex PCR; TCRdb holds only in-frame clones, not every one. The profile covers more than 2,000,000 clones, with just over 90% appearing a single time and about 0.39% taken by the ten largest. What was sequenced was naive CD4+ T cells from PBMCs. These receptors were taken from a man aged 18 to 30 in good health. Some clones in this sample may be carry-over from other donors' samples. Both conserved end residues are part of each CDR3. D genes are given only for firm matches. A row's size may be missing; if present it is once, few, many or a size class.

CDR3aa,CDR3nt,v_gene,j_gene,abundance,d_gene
CASRVFEGTEAFF,TGCGCCAGCAGGGTCTTCGAGGGGACTGAAGCTTTCTTT,TRBV5-1,TRBJ1-1,NA,NA
CASMMAGLYF,TGTGCCAGCATGATGGCGGGACTTTACTTC,TRBV6-1,TRBJ2-7,once,NA
CASSPPARNQETQYF,TGTGCCAGCTCACCACCCGCGAGGAACCAAGAGACCCAGTACTTC,TRBV18,TRBJ2-5,NA,NA
CASSLLMNTEAFF,TGTGCCAGCAGTTTACTTATGAACACTGAAGCTTTCTTT,TRBV6-5,TRBJ1-1,NA,NA
CASSPDVGSNQPQHF,TGCGCCAGCAGCCCCGACGTGGGTAGCAATCAGCCCCAGCATTTT,TRBV5-1,TRBJ1-5,NA,NA
CASSYSRGENTEAFF,TGTGCCAGCAGTTACTCGCGGGGAGAGAACACTGAAGCTTTCTTT,TRBV6-5,TRBJ1-1,NA,NA
CASGPSGRSEQFF,TGTGCTAGTGGTCCGTCAGGGCGAAGTGAGCAGTTCTTC,TRBV12-5,TRBJ2-1,NA,NA
CASSLTGLAGYSYNEQFF,TGTGCCAGCAGCTTAACGGGACTAGCGGGATACTCCTACAATGAGCAGTTCTTC,TRBV7-6,TRBJ2-1,NA,TRBD2
CASSPLGRVNTIYF,TGTGCCAGCAGCCCCCTCGGGCGGGTAAACACCATATATTTT,TRBV6-5,TRBJ1-3,NA,NA
CTSRATSGSDNEQFF,TGCACCAGCAGGGCGACTAGCGGGAGTGACAATGAGCAGTTCTTC,TRBV1,TRBJ2-1,NA,NA
CAISDLKVLGNEQFF,TGTGCCATCAGCGACTTGAAAGTACTGGGCAATGAGCAGTTCTTC,TRBV10-3,TRBJ2-1,NA,NA
CASSQSPLGQGDQPQHF,TGCGCCAGCAGCCAATCCCCTCTCGGACAGGGCGATCAGCCCCAGCATTTT,TRBV4-3,TRBJ1-5,NA,TRBD1
CASSQIRSSSGNTIYF,TGCGCCAGCAGCCAAATCAGGAGCAGCTCTGGAAACACCATATATTTT,TRBV4-1,TRBJ1-3,NA,NA
CASSPIGYSYNEQFF,TGTGCCAGCAGTCCGATTGGTTACTCCTACAATGAGCAGTTCTTC,TRBV27,TRBJ2-1,NA,NA
CASSLAGGVQTDTQYF,TGCGCCAGCAGCTTGGCGGGAGGTGTTCAAACAGATACGCAGTATTTT,TRBV5-1,TRBJ2-3,NA,TRBD2
CASTRQGSTDTQYF,TGTGCCAGCACCAGACAGGGGTCGACAGATACGCAGTATTTT,TRBV9,TRBJ2-3,NA,TRBD1
CASSLAFGRGSSSYNEQFF,TGTGCCAGCAGCTTAGCGTTTGGAAGGGGATCAAGCTCCTACAATGAGCAGTTCTTC,TRBV7-9,TRBJ2-1,NA,NA
CASSPGGDTEAFF,TGTGCCAGCTCACCGGGGGGGGACACTGAAGCTTTCTTT,TRBV18,TRBJ1-1,once,NA
CSVGTGSGQPQHF,TGCAGCGTGGGGACAGGCTCAGGACAGCCCCAGCATTTT,TRBV29-1,TRBJ1-5,NA,TRBD1
CAAGGFDSYEQYF,TGCGCCGCAGGGGGCTTCGACTCCTACGAGCAGTACTTC,TRBV4-1,TRBJ2-7,NA,TRBD1